These T cell receptor beta chains were read from a single sample in a study of blood T cell repertoires in COVID-19. Clones were sequenced by immunoSEQ multiplex PCR, and TCRdb holds only the in-frame ones, with some missing. This table holds roughly 190,000 clones, more than 75% found once. The sequenced sample was peripheral blood. All receptors derive from a human donor in a cohort sampled during active COVID-19. Both conserved end residues are part of each CDR3. The D gene is left open where the match is weak. The size of a clone is reported for some rows only, either as once, few or many, or as a class for expanded clones.

>TRBJ2-5|NA|TRBV5-4|TRBD1
TGTGCCAGCAGCTTGGTTCTAGGACAGGGGTCAAAAGAGACCCAGTACTTC
CASSLVLGQGSKETQYF
>TRBJ2-7|few|TRBV5-4|TRBD2
TGTGCCAGCAGCCGGGACTACACGAGCTCCTACGAGCAGTACTTC
CASSRDYTSSYEQYF
>TRBJ1-5|NA|TRBV10-3|NA
TGTGCCATCAGTGCCCAGGGTCAGCCCCAGCATTTT
CAISAQGQPQHF
>TRBJ1-2|once|TRBV6-5|NA
TGTGCCAGCCGAAGGGGAGGTTTTTATGGCTACACCTTC
CASRRGGFYGYTF
>TRBJ2-5|few|TRBV27|NA
TGTGCCAGCAGTTTAATGGGCGAGCCACAAGAGACCCAGTACTTC
CASSLMGEPQETQYF
>TRBJ1-3|NA|TRBV30|NA
TGTGCCTGGAGTGGGAGTTTAACCTCTGGAAACACCATATATTTT
CAWSGSLTSGNTIYF
>TRBJ1-5|NA|TRBV27|NA
TGTGCCAGCAGTTTGGCACAGGGTGGGTATCAGCCCCAGCATTTT
CASSLAQGGYQPQHF
>TRBJ2-5|NA|TRBV9|TRBD1
TGTGCCAGCAGCACCCGGACAGGCGAAGAGACCCAGTACTTC
CASSTRTGEETQYF
>TRBJ2-1|NA|TRBV29-1|TRBD1
TGCAGCGTCCTGGGGACAGGTCGGCAGAGCTCCTACAATGAGCAGTTCTTC
CSVLGTGRQSSYNEQFF
>TRBJ2-3|once|TRBV11-2|TRBD2
TGTGCCAGCAGCCCGCGCCGGACTAGCGGGTCCACAGATACGCAGTATTTT
CASSPRRTSGSTDTQYF
>TRBJ1-5|NA|TRBV2|NA
TGTGCCAGCAGTCAGGGTCACAATCAGCCCCAGCATTTT
CASSQGHNQPQHF
>TRBJ2-2|NA|TRBV7-2|NA
TGTGCCAGCAGCTTATTTGGCAGGGGTGCGAACACCGGGGAGCTGTTTTTT
CASSLFGRGANTGELFF
>TRBJ2-7|NA|TRBV6-5|TRBD2
TGTGCCAGCAGTACTAGCGGGGTGGGCGACGAGCAGTACTTC
CASSTSGVGDEQYF
>TRBJ1-2|NA|TRBV27|NA
TGTGCCAGCAGTTCCTCGCCTCCCGCCGGTGGCTACACCTTC
CASSSSPPAGGYTF
>TRBJ1-1|NA|TRBV9|NA
TGTGCCAGCAGCGTAGACACAGCGAACACTGAAGCTTTCTTT
CASSVDTANTEAFF